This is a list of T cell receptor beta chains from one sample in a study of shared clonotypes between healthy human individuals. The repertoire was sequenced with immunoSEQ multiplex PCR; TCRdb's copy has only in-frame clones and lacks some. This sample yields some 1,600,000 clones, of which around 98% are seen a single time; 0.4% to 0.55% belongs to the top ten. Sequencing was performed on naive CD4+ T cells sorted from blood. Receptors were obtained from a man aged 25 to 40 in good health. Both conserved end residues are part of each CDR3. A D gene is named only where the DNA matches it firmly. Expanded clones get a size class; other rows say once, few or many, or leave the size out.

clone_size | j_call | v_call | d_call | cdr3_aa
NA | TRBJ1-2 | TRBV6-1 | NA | CASSEATYGYTF
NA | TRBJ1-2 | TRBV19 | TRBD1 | CASSNRDRGPTNYGYTF
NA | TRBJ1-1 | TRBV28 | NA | CASSLGRTRSTEAFF
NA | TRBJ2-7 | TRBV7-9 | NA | CASSSTGYEQYF
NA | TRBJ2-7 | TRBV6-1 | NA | CASSDLGGEQYF
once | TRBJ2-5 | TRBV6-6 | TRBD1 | CASSHPGRGRETQYF
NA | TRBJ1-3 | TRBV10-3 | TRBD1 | CAISLLGGASGNTIYF
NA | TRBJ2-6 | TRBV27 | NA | CASSPSRGSGANVLTF
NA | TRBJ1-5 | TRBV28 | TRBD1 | CASRTIGGASNQPQHF
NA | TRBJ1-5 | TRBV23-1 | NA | CALLARGRQPQHF
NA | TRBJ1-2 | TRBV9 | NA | CASSVGSLGGYTF
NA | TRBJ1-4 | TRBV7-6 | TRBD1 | CASSPDRGNEKLFF
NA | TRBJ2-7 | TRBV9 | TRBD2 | CASSEGLASYEQYF
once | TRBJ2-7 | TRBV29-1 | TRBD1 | CSVMRDRSSYEQYF
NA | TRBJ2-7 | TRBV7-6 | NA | CASSLAEGGSYEQYF
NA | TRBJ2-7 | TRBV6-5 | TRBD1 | CASSYTGQGWIKQYF
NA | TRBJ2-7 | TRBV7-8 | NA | CASSVPETSKTRGVQYF
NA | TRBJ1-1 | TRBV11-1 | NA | CASSPYRVRRGTEAFF
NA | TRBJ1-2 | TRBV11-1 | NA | CASTGTSKF
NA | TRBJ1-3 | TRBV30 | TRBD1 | CAWSSRDRERNTIYF
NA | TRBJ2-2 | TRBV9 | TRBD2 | CASSDRGGNTGELFF
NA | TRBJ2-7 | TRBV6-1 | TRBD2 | CASSGSGSRHSYEQYF
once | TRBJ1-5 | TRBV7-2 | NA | CASSPAVGRTYQPQHF
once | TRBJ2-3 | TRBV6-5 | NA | CASSYSESTDTQYF
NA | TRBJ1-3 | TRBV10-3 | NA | CAISEGGASGNTIYF
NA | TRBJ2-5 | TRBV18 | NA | CASSPQTGEETQYF
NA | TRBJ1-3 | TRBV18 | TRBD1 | CASSPTGTGYFSGNTIYF
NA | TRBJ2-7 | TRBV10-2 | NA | CASSESYRDGRPYEQYF
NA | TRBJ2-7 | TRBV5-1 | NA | CASSLNQVYYEQYF
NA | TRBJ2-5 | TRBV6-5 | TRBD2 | CASSGGGETQYF
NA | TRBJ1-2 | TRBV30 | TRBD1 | CAWRPGQRNYGYTF
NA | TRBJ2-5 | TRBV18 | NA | CASSPTKETQYF
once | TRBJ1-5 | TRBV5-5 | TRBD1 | CASSQGDRDNQPQHF
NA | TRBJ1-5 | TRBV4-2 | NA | CASSQRGGVSNQPQHF
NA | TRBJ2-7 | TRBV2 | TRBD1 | CASRRDRAEEQYF
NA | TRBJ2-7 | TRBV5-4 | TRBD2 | CASSPRTSGYEQYF
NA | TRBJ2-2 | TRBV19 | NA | CASSSLTGRRGSTGELFF
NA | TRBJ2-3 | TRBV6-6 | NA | CASSPPGTRTDTQYF
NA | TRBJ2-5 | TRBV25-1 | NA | CASSPRGAPGQETQYF
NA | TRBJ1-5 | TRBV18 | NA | CASSITGNQPQHF
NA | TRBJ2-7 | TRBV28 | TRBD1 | CASSSIGQGNSYEQYF
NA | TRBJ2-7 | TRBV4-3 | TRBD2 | CASSRGTSGSYEQYF
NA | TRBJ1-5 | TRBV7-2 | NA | CASSLRVGNSNQPQHF
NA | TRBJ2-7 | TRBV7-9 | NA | CASSRRGPPYEQYF
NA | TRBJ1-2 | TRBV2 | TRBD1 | CASRGQGSYGYTF
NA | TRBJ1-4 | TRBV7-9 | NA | CASSQGTAATNEKLFF
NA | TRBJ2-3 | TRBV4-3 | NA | CASSNRDGYTDTQYF
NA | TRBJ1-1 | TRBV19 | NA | CASRASELALGTEAFF